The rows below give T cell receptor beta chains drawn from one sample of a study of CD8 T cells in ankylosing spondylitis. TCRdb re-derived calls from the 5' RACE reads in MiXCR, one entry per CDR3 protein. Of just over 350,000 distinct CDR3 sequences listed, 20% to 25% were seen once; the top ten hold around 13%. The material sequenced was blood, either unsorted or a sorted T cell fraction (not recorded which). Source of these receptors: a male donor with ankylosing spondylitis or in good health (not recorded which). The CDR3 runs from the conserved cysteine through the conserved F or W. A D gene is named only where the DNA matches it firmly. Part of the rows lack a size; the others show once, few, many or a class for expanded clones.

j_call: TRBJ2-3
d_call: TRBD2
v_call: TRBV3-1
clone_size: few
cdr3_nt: TGTGCCAGCAGCCAAGCTTCGGGGGGGCCGGCAGATACGCAGTATTTT
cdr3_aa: CASSQASGGPADTQYF

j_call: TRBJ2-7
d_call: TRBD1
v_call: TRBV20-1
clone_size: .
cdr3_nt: TGCAGTGCTAGACTATATACCCGGGACAGGGGCCGGGAGCAGTACTTC
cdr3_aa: CSARLYTRDRGREQYF

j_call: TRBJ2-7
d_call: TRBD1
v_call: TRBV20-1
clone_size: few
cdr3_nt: TGCAGTGCTAGAGATCGGACAGGGTGGTACGAGCAGTACTTC
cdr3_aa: CSARDRTGWYEQYF

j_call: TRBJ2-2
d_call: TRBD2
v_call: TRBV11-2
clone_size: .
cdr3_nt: TGTGCCAGCAGCCACCGCGCCGGACTAGCGGCGGTGGACACCGGGGAGCTGTTTTTT
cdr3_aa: CASSHRAGLAAVDTGELFF

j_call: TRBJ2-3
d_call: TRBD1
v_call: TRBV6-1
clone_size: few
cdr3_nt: TGTGCCAGCAGTCCCGACAGGGACACGCAGTATTTT
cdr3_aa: CASSPDRDTQYF

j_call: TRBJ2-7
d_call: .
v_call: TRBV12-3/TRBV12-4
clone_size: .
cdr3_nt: TGTGCCAGCAAGGCGGGCTACGAGCAGTACTTC
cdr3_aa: CASKAGYEQYF

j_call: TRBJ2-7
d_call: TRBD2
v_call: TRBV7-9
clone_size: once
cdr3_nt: TGTGCCAGCAGCTTAGGGGGACTAGTTCCGGGCGAGCAGTACTTC
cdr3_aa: CASSLGGLVPGEQYF

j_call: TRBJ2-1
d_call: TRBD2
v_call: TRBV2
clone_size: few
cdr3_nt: TGTGCCAGCAGTGAAGCTATAAGCGGGGGGAGCTCCTACAATGAGCAGTTCTTC
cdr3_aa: CASSEAISGGSSYNEQFF

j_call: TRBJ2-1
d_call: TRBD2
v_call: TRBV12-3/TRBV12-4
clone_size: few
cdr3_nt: TGTGCCAGCAGTTTAGCTATGACTAGCGGTAACAATGAGCAGTTCTTC
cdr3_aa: CASSLAMTSGNNEQFF

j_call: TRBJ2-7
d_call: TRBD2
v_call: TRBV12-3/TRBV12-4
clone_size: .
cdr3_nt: TGTGCCAGCAGTTTTGGGTCCGGGCGGGGGGATTCCTACGAGCAGTACTTC
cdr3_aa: CASSFGSGRGDSYEQYF

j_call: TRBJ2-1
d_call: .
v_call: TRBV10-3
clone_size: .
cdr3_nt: TGTGCCATCAGTGAGCCTCGGAATGAGCAGTTCTTC
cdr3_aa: CAISEPRNEQFF

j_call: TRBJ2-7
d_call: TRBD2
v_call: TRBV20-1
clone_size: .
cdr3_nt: TGCAGTGCGCGACCGGGACTAGCGGCCTACGAGCAGTACTTC
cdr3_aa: CSARPGLAAYEQYF

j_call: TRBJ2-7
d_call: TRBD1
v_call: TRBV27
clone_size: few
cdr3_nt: TGTGCCAGCAGTCACAGGGGGCACTCCTACGAGCAGTACTTC
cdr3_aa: CASSHRGHSYEQYF

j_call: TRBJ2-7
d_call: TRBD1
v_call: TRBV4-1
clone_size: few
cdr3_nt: TGCGCCAGCAGCCAAGATCACGACAGGGTTGCCCCCGACGAGCAGTACTTC
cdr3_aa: CASSQDHDRVAPDEQYF

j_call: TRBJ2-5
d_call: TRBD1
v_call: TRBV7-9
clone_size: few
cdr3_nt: TGTGCCAGCAGAAGTGGACAGGGTGATATAGAGACCCAGTACTTC
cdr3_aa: CASRSGQGDIETQYF

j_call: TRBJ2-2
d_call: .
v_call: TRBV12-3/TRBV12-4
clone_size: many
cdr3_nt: TGTGCCAGCACCTCTCTTGAAGAGACCGGGGAGCTGTTTTTT
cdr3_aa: CASTSLEETGELFF

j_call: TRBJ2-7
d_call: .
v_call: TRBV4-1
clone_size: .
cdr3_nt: TGCGCCAGCAGCCTTCGCTCGCCCTCCTACGAGCAGTACTTC
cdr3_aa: CASSLRSPSYEQYF

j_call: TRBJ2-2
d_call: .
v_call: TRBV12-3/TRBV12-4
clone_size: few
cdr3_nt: TGTGCCAGCCTTGTGGGACTTTCCCACACCGGGGAGCTGTTTTTT
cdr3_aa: CASLVGLSHTGELFF

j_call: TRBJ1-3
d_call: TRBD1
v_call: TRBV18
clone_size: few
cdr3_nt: TGTGCCAGCTCACCACCGGACAGGCTCTCTGGAAACACCATATATTTT
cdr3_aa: CASSPPDRLSGNTIYF

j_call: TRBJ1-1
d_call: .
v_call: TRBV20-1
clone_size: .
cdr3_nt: TGCAGTGCTACAGAAACAGACCTTCGCCCTGAAGCTTTCTTT
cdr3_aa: CSATETDLRPEAFF

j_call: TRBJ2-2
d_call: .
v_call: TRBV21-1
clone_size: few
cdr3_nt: TGTGCCAGCAGCAAAAGGGGCAGGGAAATCACGGCCGGGGAGCTGTTTTTT
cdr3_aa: CASSKRGREITAGELFF

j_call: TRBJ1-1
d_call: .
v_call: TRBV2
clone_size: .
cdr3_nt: TGTGCCAGCAGCGACGCGGGATCTGAAGCTTTCTTT
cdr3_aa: CASSDAGSEAFF

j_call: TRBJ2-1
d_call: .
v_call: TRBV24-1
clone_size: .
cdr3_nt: TGTGCCACCAGTGATTATAGGGGGTCAAATGAGCAGTTCTTC
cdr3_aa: CATSDYRGSNEQFF

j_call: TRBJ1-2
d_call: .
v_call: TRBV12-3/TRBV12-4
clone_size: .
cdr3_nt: TGTGCCAGCAGTTTGTTGGACCGACTCTATGGCTACACCTTC
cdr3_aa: CASSLLDRLYGYTF

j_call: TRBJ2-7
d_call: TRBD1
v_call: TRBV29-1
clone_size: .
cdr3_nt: TGCAGCGTTGAAGGGACAGGGGCCTCAGGGGATTTGGAGCAGTACTTC
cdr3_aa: CSVEGTGASGDLEQYF

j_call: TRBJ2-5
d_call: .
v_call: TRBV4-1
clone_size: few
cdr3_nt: TGCGCCAGCAGCCAAGATAGTTTCCAGGCCCGGGAGACCCAGTACTTC
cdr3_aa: CASSQDSFQARETQYF

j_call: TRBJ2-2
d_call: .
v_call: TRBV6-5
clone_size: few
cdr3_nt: TGTGCCAGCAGTTACGGACACAACACCGGGGAGCTGTTTTTT
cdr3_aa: CASSYGHNTGELFF

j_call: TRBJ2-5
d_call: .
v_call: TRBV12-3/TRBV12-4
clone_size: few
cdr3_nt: TGTGCCAGCAGTTACCATGGCCCGGAGACCCAGTACTTC
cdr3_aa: CASSYHGPETQYF

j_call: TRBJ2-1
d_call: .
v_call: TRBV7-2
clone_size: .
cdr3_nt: TGTGCCAGCAGCTTAGTAACCCCCCCTTCCGTCCACAATGAGCAGTTCTTC
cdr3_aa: CASSLVTPPSVHNEQFF

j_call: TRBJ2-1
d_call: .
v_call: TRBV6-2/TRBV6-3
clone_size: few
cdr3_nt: TGTGCCTCCCGGGGGTTTGAGGGGGATGAGCAGTTCTTC
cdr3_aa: CASRGFEGDEQFF

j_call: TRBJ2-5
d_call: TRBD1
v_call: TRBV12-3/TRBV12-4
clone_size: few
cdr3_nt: TGTGCCAGCAGCCCGACAGGGGGTATAGAGACCCAGTACTTC
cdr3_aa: CASSPTGGIETQYF